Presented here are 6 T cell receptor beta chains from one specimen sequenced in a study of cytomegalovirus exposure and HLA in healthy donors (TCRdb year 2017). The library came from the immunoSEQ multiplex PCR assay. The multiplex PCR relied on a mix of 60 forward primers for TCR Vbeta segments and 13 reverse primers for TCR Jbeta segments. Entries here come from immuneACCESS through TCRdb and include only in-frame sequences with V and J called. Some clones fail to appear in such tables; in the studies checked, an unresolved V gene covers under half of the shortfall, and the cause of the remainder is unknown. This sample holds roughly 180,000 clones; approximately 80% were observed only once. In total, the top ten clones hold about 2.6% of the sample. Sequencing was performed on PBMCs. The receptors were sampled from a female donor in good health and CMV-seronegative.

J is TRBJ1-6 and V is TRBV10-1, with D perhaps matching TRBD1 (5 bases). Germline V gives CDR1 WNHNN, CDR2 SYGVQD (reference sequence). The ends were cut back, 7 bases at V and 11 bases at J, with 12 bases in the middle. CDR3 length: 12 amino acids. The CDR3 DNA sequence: TGCGCCAGCAATCGGGGGTCAACACCCCTCCACTTT. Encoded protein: CASNRGSTPLHF.

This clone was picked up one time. CDR3 DNA sequence: TGTGCCAGCAGACCTAGCTCCTACGAGCAGTACTTC. Amino acid sequence: CASRPSSYEQYF. This rearrangement joins TRBV7-2 to TRBJ2-7; D ambiguous. V gave up 6 bases and J gave up 0 bases, with 6 bases separating them. Germline loops: CDR1 SGHTA, CDR2 FQGNSA. The CDR3 has 12 residues.

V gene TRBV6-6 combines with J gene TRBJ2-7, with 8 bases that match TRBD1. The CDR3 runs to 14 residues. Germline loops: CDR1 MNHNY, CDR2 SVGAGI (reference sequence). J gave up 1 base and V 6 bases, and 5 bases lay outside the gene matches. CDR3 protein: CASSGQGGSYEQYF. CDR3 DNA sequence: TGTGCCAGCAGCGGACAGGGAGGTTCCTACGAGCAGTACTTC.

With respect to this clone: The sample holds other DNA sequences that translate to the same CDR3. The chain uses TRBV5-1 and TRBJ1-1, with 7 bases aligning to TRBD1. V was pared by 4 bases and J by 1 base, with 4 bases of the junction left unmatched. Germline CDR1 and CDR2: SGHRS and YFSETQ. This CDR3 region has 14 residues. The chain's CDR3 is CASSLGGWNTEAFF. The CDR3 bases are TGCGCCAGCAGCCTAGGGGGCTGGAACACTGAAGCTTTCTTT. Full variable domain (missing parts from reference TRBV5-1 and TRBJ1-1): KAGVTQTPRYLIKTRGQQVTLSCSPISGHRSVSWYQQTPGQGLQFLFEYFSETQRNKGNFPGRFSGRQFSNSRSEMNVSTLELGDSALYLCASSLGGWNTEAFFGQGTRLTVV.

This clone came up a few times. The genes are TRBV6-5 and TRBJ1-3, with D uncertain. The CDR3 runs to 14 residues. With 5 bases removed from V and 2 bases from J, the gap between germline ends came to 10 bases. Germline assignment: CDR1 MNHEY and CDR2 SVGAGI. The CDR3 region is CASSPTVPGNTIYF. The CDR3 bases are TGTGCCAGCAGTCCCACAGTCCCTGGAAACACCATATATTTT.

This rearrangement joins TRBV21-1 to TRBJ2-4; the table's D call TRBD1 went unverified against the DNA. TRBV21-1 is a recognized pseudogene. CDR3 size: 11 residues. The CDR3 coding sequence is TGTGCCAGCAGCGGGCAGATCATTCAGTACTTC. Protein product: CASSGQIIQYF.